The 22 T cell receptor beta chains listed next were all sequenced from one sample in a study of cytomegalovirus exposure and HLA in healthy donors. Researchers ran the PCR with 60 Vbeta and 13 Jbeta primers. Produced via immunoSEQ multiplex PCR; TCRdb's table is partial and in-frame only. Counted here are around 120,000 clones, less than 90% occurring once; the ten biggest clones make up 0.2% to 0.25%. Source material: PBMCs. These receptors came from a man aged 50 to 59 in good health and CMV-seronegative.

The chain employs TRBV11-2 and TRBJ2-2; D gene unclear. V shed 1 base and J shed 4 bases, with 7 bases lying between them. Germline V gives CDR1 SGHAT, CDR2 FQNNGV. This CDR3 has 14 amino acids. CDR3 sequence reads: CASSLVSVTGELFF. In DNA, the CDR3 is TGTGCCAGCAGCTTAGTATCAGTCACCGGGGAGCTGTTTTTT.

The genes are TRBV28 and TRBJ1-1, with TRBD1 matching 8 bases. With 6 bases clipped from V and 0 bases from J, the junction kept 9 bases outside the gene matches. CDR1 is MDHEN, CDR2 SYDVKM, per germline. The CDR3 loop spans 16 amino acids. The CDR3 spells CASRLTGTGLNTEAFF. The DNA of the CDR3 is TGTGCCAGCAGACTTACCGGGACAGGCTTGAACACTGAAGCTTTCTTT.

V gene TRBV11-2 combines with J gene TRBJ1-6; a weak D match, TRBD1 (5 bases). In germline, CDR1 is SGHAT, CDR2 FQNNGV. This CDR3 is built from 15 residues. The germline V and J ends were trimmed by 5 bases and 6 bases, with 14 bases remaining between them. CDR3 bases: TGTGCCAGCAGCCAACGACAGATGCTTAATTCACCCCTCCACTTT. Translating gives CASSQRQMLNSPLHF.

This chain connects TRBV4-2 to TRBJ2-3; TRBD2 aligns across 7 bases. Trimming took 0 bases from V and 9 from J; bases not matched to a gene: 9. Germline V gene data show CDR1 as LGHNA and CDR2 as YNFKEQ. The CDR3 length is 15 residues. CDR3 loop: CASSQENWGGLTQYF. DNA for the CDR3: TGTGCCAGCAGCCAAGAAAATTGGGGGGGTTTAACGCAGTATTTT.

The V gene is TRBV27, the J gene TRBJ2-7; tentatively, D is TRBD1 (6 bases). Deletions cut 3 bases from V and 0 bases from J, with 9 bases between. Germline assignment: CDR1 MNHEY and CDR2 SMNVEV (reference sequence). The CDR3 totals 14 residues. The CDR3 sequence: CASSLEQGSYEQYF. In DNA, the CDR3 is TGTGCCAGCAGTTTGGAACAGGGCTCCTACGAGCAGTACTTC.

This clone was detected only a few times. The rearrangement uses TRBV7-7 and TRBJ2-2; TRBD2 agrees at 8 bases. The CDR3 is 15 residues long. CDR1 SSHAT and CDR2 FNYEAQ come from the germline V gene (reference sequence). The ends lost 5 bases at V and 7 bases at J; junction bases unmatched: 9. DNA of the CDR3: TGTGCCAGCAGCCCCTTCAGCGGGAGTGGCGGGGAGCTGTTTTTT. As protein: CASSPFSGSGGELFF.

The rearrangement links TRBV30 to TRBJ2-1, with TRBD2 identical over 12 bases. V lost 5 bases and J lost 9; bases outside the gene matches: 14. The CDR3 consists of 16 residues. Germline values: CDR1 GTSNPN, CDR2 SVGIG (reference sequence). The CDR3 region is CAWVWASGGAGFEQFF. The CDR3, as DNA: TGTGCCTGGGTCTGGGCTAGCGGGGGGGCCGGGTTTGAGCAGTTCTTC.

This sequence joins TRBV19 and TRBJ1-4; maybe TRBD1 (6 bases). Trimming pared 6 bases from V and 0 bases from J, leaving 11 bases between. In germline, CDR1 is LNHDA, CDR2 SQIVND (reference sequence). The CDR3 contains 15 residues. The CDR3 region is CASSQNRATNEKLFF. The CDR3 region has the DNA TGTGCCAGTAGCCAAAACAGGGCAACTAATGAAAAACTGTTTTTT.

This rearrangement joins TRBV7-8 to TRBJ1-2; TRBD1 matches 8 bases. In germline, CDR1 is SGHVS, CDR2 FQNEAQ. The CDR3 has 16 residues. Trimming took 3 bases from V and 5 from J; bases not matched to a gene: 11. The CDR3: CASSFAPGQGYYGYTF. The CDR3 DNA reads as TGTGCCAGCAGCTTCGCCCCCGGACAGGGCTATTATGGCTACACCTTC.

This sequence joins TRBV10-3 and TRBJ1-1, with D perhaps matching TRBD1 (6 bases). This CDR3 comprises 15 residues. CDR1 is ENHRY, CDR2 SYGVKD, per germline. V was trimmed by 4 bases and J by 2 bases, leaving 14 bases between them. CDR3 protein: CAISGSGTHNTEAFF. The CDR3 nucleotides are TGTGCCATCAGTGGTTCCGGGACACACAACACTGAAGCTTTCTTT.

The chain combines TRBV12-5 with TRBJ2-1, with 11 bases lining up with TRBD2. Germline V lookup: CDR1 LGHNT, CDR2 FRNRAP. With V trimmed by 3 bases and J by 1 base, 2 bases remained unmatched. The CDR3 has 16 amino acids. Written as DNA, the CDR3 is TGTGCTAGTGGTTTCGGGACTAGCGGTTCCTACAATGAGCAGTTCTTC. It translates to CASGFGTSGSYNEQFF.

The chain has TRBV6-5 and TRBJ1-4, with 8 nucleotides matching TRBD1. CDR1 MNHEY and CDR2 SVGAGI come from the germline V gene. This CDR3 has 14 residues. The V segment lost 5 bases and the J segment 6 bases; nucleotides outside the gene matches: 5. CDR3 loop: CASSPGTGDEKLFF. The CDR3 coding sequence is TGTGCCAGCAGTCCCGGGACAGGCGATGAAAAACTGTTTTTT.

The chain recombines TRBV19 with TRBJ2-3; a possible D gene is TRBD2 (6 bases). V dropped 3 bases and J dropped 5 bases, with 15 bases sitting between them. This CDR3 has 15 residues. Germline V gene lookup returns CDR1 LNHDA and CDR2 SQIVND (reference sequence). CDR3 region: CASSIPRVGGDTQYF. CDR3 DNA sequence: TGTGCCAGTAGTATCCCCCGTGTGGGGGGAGATACGCAGTATTTT.

The J gene is TRBJ2-3, the V gene TRBV5-4; 9 bases match TRBD1. The CDR3 has 16 residues. V was pared by 2 bases and J by 2 bases, with 6 bases of the junction left unmatched. In germline, CDR1 is SGHNT, CDR2 YYREEE (reference sequence). The CDR3, as DNA: TGTGCCAGCAGCTTTCCTCGGACAGGGGACACAGATACGCAGTATTTT. Translating gives CASSFPRTGDTDTQYF. Together with reference TRBV5-4 and TRBJ2-3, the CDR3 gives the full variable domain: ETGVTQSPTHLIKTRGQQVTLRCSSQSGHNTVSWYQQALGQGPQFIFQYYREEENGRGNFPPRFSGLQFPNYSSELNVNALELDDSALYLCASSFPRTGDTDTQYFGPGTRLTVL.

The chain joins TRBV6-5 to TRBJ2-1; D is undetermined. This CDR3 is built from 15 residues. Per germline, CDR1 MNHEY and CDR2 SVGAGI. V was shortened by 5 bases and J by 5 bases, with 16 bases between the two germline ends. The CDR3: CASSPPTGGNNEQFF. The CDR3 bases are TGTGCCAGCAGTCCTCCCACGGGTGGAAACAATGAGCAGTTCTTC.

The chain carries TRBV5-4 and TRBJ2-6; D remains ambiguous. The CDR3 runs to 16 residues. V was cut by 1 base and J by 0 bases, with 8 bases left in between. CDR1 SGHNT and CDR2 YYREEE come from the germline V gene (reference sequence). CDR3 coding DNA: TGTGCCAGCAGCTTGCCCGTCGGCTCTGGGGCCAACGTCCTGACTTTC. This encodes CASSLPVGSGANVLTF.

The rearrangement links TRBV5-4 to TRBJ1-1; 7 bases map to TRBD1. Germline lookup yields CDR1 SGHNT and CDR2 YYREEE (reference sequence). Trimming cost V 3 bases and J 1 base; bases outside gene matches: 6. CDR3 size: 15 residues. The CDR3 coding sequence is TGTGCCAGCAGCTCCAGACAGGGTGGGAACACTGAAGCTTTCTTT. This sequence encodes CASSSRQGGNTEAFF.

J is TRBJ2-2 and V is TRBV6-1; TRBD2 might be the D (6 bases). This CDR3 is 14 amino acids long. Trimming left V 7 bases short and J 4 bases short, with 13 bases between. Germline V gene data show CDR1 as MNHNS and CDR2 as SASEGT. The CDR3: CASTRGEFTGELFF. Written as DNA, the CDR3 is TGTGCCAGCACGCGCGGGGAATTCACCGGGGAGCTGTTTTTT.

The chain combines TRBV28 with TRBJ2-3, with 8 bases lining up with TRBD2. Germline assignment: CDR1 MDHEN and CDR2 SYDVKM. V was clipped by 5 bases and J by 0 bases; unmatched bases: 4. The CDR3 loop spans 15 amino acids. The CDR3 loop is CASSPTGGSTDTQYF. The DNA of the CDR3 is TGTGCCAGCAGTCCCACGGGGGGGAGCACAGATACGCAGTATTTT.

This sequence joins TRBV7-3 and TRBJ2-1; tentatively, D is TRBD2 (5 bases). The CDR3 length is 15 residues. Germline values: CDR1 SGHTA, CDR2 FQGTGA. V shed 0 bases and J shed 9 bases, with 15 bases lying between them. The CDR3 sequence is CASSLTRAALGEQFF. In nucleotides, the CDR3 is TGTGCCAGCAGCTTAACGCGGGCCGCCTTGGGTGAGCAGTTCTTC.

J is TRBJ2-1 and V is TRBV30; D is unresolved. The CDR3 is 11 residues long. Trimming pared 0 bases from V and 9 bases from J, leaving 6 bases between. From germline, CDR1 is GTSNPN and CDR2 SVGIG (reference sequence). CDR3: CAWSVSGEQFF. The CDR3 DNA follows: TGTGCCTGGAGTGTCTCGGGTGAGCAGTTCTTC. Combining the CDR3 with reference TRBV30 and TRBJ2-1 gives the whole variable domain SQTIHQWPATLVQPVGSPLSLECTVEGTSNPNLYWYRQAAGRGLQLLFYSVGIGQISSEVPQNLSASRPQDRQFILSSKKLLLSDSGFYLCAWSVSGEQFFGPGTRLTVL.

Of note for this clone: One junction end does not reproduce the germline sequence, and a read error may be involved. The gene calls are TRBV19 and TRBJ1-1; D may be TRBD1 (5 bases). Germline lookup yields CDR1 LNHDA and CDR2 SQIVND (reference sequence). The CDR3 has 15 residues. CDR3 protein: CASSISRRANAEAFF. The DNA of the CDR3 is TGTGCCAGTAGTATCTCCCGCAGGGCGAACGCTGAAGCTTTCTTT.